A single sample is the source of the 13 T cell receptor beta chains below, sequenced in a study of Graves' ophthalmopathy and Graves' hyperthyroidism. Researchers took RNA transcripts and amplified TCR beta CDR3 regions from them. Scientists carried out first-round RT-PCR using HTBI primers and then a second-round multiplex PCR. One entry per CDR3 protein results from TCRdb running MiXCR on the multiplex PCR reads. The sample consists of around 600,000 distinct CDR3 sequences, about 38% of them appearing once. Sequenced material: peripheral blood. The source of these receptors is an adult man with Graves' ophthalmopathy.

The table lists this clonotype with many counts. This chain connects TRBV7-8 to TRBJ2-5; D is unclear. V was shortened by 3 bases and J by 4 bases, with 9 bases between the two germline ends. Germline values: CDR1 SGHVS, CDR2 FQNEAQ. The CDR3 has 13 residues. In nucleotides, the CDR3 is TGTGCCAGCAGCTTTCGGCCTTCAGAGACCCAGTACTTC. Its translation is CASSFRPSETQYF.

This clonotype was seen at least ten times. J is TRBJ2-7 and V is TRBV29-1; 7 bases agree with TRBD1. CDR3 length: 14 amino acids. Germline assignment: CDR1 SQVTM and CDR2 ANQGSEA. After removal of 4 bases from V and 5 bases from J, the junction contained 11 bases not matched to a gene. In nucleotides, the CDR3 is TGCAGCGTTGTCGACCCACACGACAGGGACGAGCAGTACTTC. Its protein product is CSVVDPHDRDEQYF.

The V and J genes are TRBV25-1 and TRBJ2-6, with D hard to call. This CDR3 is built from 12 residues. Germline CDR1 is MGHDK and CDR2 is SYGVNS. V was shortened by 11 bases and J by 3 bases, with 8 bases between the two germline ends. The CDR3 DNA sequence: TGTGCCGCTTCGCATGGGGCCAACGTCCTGACTTTC. It translates to CAASHGANVLTF.

V is TRBV29-1 and J is TRBJ1-2; tentative D call: TRBD1 (5 bases). This CDR3 is 11 amino acids long. Per germline, CDR1 SQVTM and CDR2 ANQGSEA. The CDR3 DNA follows: TGCAGTTTGGACACCTACTATGGCTACACCTTC. Translated: CSLDTYYGYTF.

This clonotype was detected ten times or more. The V call is TRBV10-2, the J call TRBJ2-5; D gene uncertain. This CDR3 is 13 amino acids long. V was pared by 6 bases and J by 1 base, with 9 bases between. Germline assignment: CDR1 WSHSY and CDR2 SAAADI. The CDR3 DNA follows: TGCGCCAGCAGAGCTCCGGTCCAAGAGACCCAGTACTTC. Its translation is CASRAPVQETQYF.

This chain links TRBV7-4 with TRBJ1-1; TRBD1 agrees at 7 bases. Germline V gene data show CDR1 as SGHVT and CDR2 as SQSDAQ. CDR3 size: 14 residues. V lost 11 bases to trimming and J lost 5 bases; unmatched junction nucleotides: 14. CDR3: CASQPLKQGTEAFF. CDR3 DNA: TGTGCCTCCCAACCACTGAAACAGGGGACTGAAGCTTTCTTT.

This clonotype has only a few counts. As DNA, the CDR3 is TGTGCCAGCAGTTTTGGACGGACAGCCCAGCATTTT. It yields the protein CASSFGRTAQHF. The rearrangement links TRBV12-3 or TRBV12-4 to TRBJ1-5, with TRBD1 as a possible D gene (6 bases). The CDR3 consists of 12 residues. V gave up 3 bases and J gave up 11 bases, with 11 bases separating them.

The V call is TRBV7-9, the J call TRBJ2-2; unclear D gene. The length of the CDR3 is 14 residues. Per germline, CDR1 SEHNR and CDR2 FQNEAQ (reference sequence). Trimming pared 11 bases from V and 6 bases from J, leaving 19 bases between. CDR3 sequence (DNA): TGTGCCTGGAGTTTAGGATTCGCCGCCGGGGAGCTGTTTTTT. The encoded protein is CAWSLGFAAGELFF.

This clonotype was recorded once. The J gene is TRBJ2-1, the V gene TRBV7-6; the D gene could be TRBD1 or TRBD2 (5 bases each). Per the germline V gene, CDR1 is SGHVS and CDR2 is FNYEAQ. The CDR3 is 15 amino acids. Between the trimmed V and J ends, which lost 1 base and 8 bases, there was a span of 15 bases. The CDR3 reads CASSLGTRGGDEQFF. Written as DNA, the CDR3 is TGTGCCAGCAGCTTAGGGACCCGTGGGGGTGATGAGCAGTTCTTC.

The V call is TRBV15, the J call TRBJ2-2; the D gene could be TRBD1 or TRBD2 (7 bases each). V lost 7 bases and J 4 bases, leaving 10 bases between the germline ends. The CDR3 has 13 residues. Germline loops: CDR1 LNHNV, CDR2 YYDKDF (reference sequence). The CDR3 bases are TGTGCCACCACAGGGGGGGTCACCGGGGAGCTGTTTTTT. It yields the protein CATTGGVTGELFF.

The chain employs TRBV24-1 and TRBJ2-1, with D perhaps TRBD1 (5 bases). V was pared by 0 bases and J by 4 bases, with 12 bases between. This CDR3 region has 16 residues. Per the germline V gene, CDR1 is KGHDR and CDR2 is SFDVKD. CDR3 nucleotides: TGTGCCACCAGTGATTTGGCGACAGCCTCATACAATGAGCAGTTCTTC. Translating gives CATSDLATASYNEQFF.

Comments on this clonotype: Possible read error: a much larger clone is one base away. The chain joins TRBV5-1 to TRBJ2-7; D may correspond to TRBD1 or TRBD2 (6 bases each). The CDR3 is 14 amino acids. CDR1 SGHRS and CDR2 YFSETQ come from the germline V gene. The CDR3 DNA follows: TGCGCCAGCAGCTTGGTTTGGACAGCGGGCGAGCAGTGCTTC. Its protein product is CASSLVWTAGEQCF.

This clonotype was counted ten times or more. This rearrangement joins TRBV11-2 to TRBJ2-5, with D maybe TRBD2 (6 bases). V lost 1 base, J lost 5 bases, and 14 bases lay in between. From germline, CDR1 is SGHAT and CDR2 FQNNGV. The CDR3 is 15 residues long. The CDR3 region has the DNA TGTGCCAGCAGCTTAGGAGGCACGGAGGGGGAGACCCAGTACTTC. Translated, it gives CASSLGGTEGETQYF.